These 24 T cell receptor beta chains were sequenced from one sample in a study of radiation and T cells in renal cell carcinoma. The sample's time point: blood 4 weeks post-SBRT, at nephrectomy. The treatment: 15 Gy SBRT to primary tumor, nephrectomy 4 weeks later. The assay was immunoSEQ multiplex PCR, and TCRdb's table has in-frame clones only and misses some. Here the sample spans 150,000 to 200,000 clones, 88% being singletons. The specimen was blood, collected from a patient whose treatment included radiotherapy and nephrectomy. These receptors all come from a woman between 50 and 59 years old with renal cell carcinoma.

The chain joins TRBV6-5 to TRBJ1-1; D unclear. Trimming cost V 6 bases and J 1 base, with 9 bases left between them. Germline values: CDR1 MNHEY, CDR2 SVGAGI. The CDR3 is 13 residues long. DNA for the CDR3: TGTGCCAGCAGATTCGAGGGGAACACTGAAGCTTTCTTT. Protein: CASRFEGNTEAFF.

The V gene is TRBV5-5, the J gene TRBJ1-2; 7 bases are a match to TRBD1. Per the germline V gene, CDR1 is SGHKS and CDR2 is YYEKEE (reference sequence). Trimming removed 4 bases from V and 7 bases from J; junction bases left unmatched: 10. The CDR3 has 14 amino acids. The CDR3 bases are TGTGCCAGCAGCCCTCCTGGACAGGTCGGTGGCTACACCTTC. Translating gives CASSPPGQVGGYTF.

This sequence joins TRBV19 and TRBJ1-5, with 10 bases matching TRBD1. This CDR3 has 17 amino acids. J lost 4 bases, V lost 5 bases, and 11 bases had no gene match. Germline values: CDR1 LNHDA, CDR2 SQIVND (reference sequence). CDR3 amino acids: CASSVSTGGVENQPQHF. The CDR3 DNA reads TGTGCCAGTAGTGTCTCGACAGGGGGCGTGGAGAATCAGCCCCAGCATTTT.

The rearrangement links TRBV6-6 to TRBJ2-1, with a possible D match to TRBD1 (5 bases). Trimming took 6 bases from V and 4 from J, leaving 16 bases between them. Germline CDR1 MNHNY, CDR2 SVGAGI (reference sequence). This CDR3 region has 15 residues. The chain's CDR3 is CASRPRQTLYNEQFF. As DNA, the CDR3 is TGTGCCAGCAGGCCACGACAGACCTTGTACAATGAGCAGTTCTTC.

The chain joins TRBV4-3 to TRBJ1-1; 7 nucleotides agree with TRBD1. V shed 4 bases and J 1 base; nucleotides not matched to a gene: 3. This CDR3 comprises 14 residues. Germline V CDR1 and CDR2: LGHNA, YSLEER. The CDR3 DNA follows: TGCGCCAGCAGCCTGACAGGGCGGAACACTGAAGCTTTCTTT. It translates to CASSLTGRNTEAFF.

By proportion, this clone is medium-sized. The gene calls are TRBV7-9 and TRBJ1-4; no reliable D call. CDR1 SEHNR and CDR2 FQNEAQ come from the germline V gene (reference sequence). There are 13 residues in the CDR3. The V gene lost 11 bases and the J gene lost 8 bases, with 18 bases spanning the gap. In DNA, the CDR3 is TGTGCCTCCCAGGACCGCGTAGGGGAAAAACTGTTTTTT. It is translated as CASQDRVGEKLFF.

This clone was detected only once. This rearrangement joins TRBV11-3 to TRBJ2-3; D not resolved. The CDR3 sequence is 13 residues long. Trimming pared 4 bases from V and 0 bases from J, leaving 5 bases between. CDR1 and CDR2 from the germline V gene are SGHNT and YENEEA. CDR3 bases: TGTGCCAGCAGCTCCGGTAGCACAGATACGCAGTATTTT. Encoded protein: CASSSGSTDTQYF.

V is TRBV7-8 and J is TRBJ1-4, with D possibly TRBD1 on 5 matching bases. In germline, CDR1 is SGHVS, CDR2 FQNEAQ. The CDR3 length is 16 residues. V gave up 0 bases and J gave up 3 bases, with 11 bases separating them. As DNA, the CDR3 is TGTGCCAGCAGCTTAGCGCGCGGGACCTCTAATGAAAAACTGTTTTTT. This gives the protein CASSLARGTSNEKLFF.

This clone appeared once. CDR3: CASPTDRRNQPQHF. CDR3 sequence (DNA): TGTGCCAGCCCTACCGACAGGCGCAATCAGCCCCAGCATTTT. The chain links TRBV2 to TRBJ1-5; a possible D gene is TRBD1 (6 bases). Deletions cut 8 bases from V and 2 bases from J, with 13 bases between. Germline loops: CDR1 SNHLY, CDR2 FYNNEI. The CDR3 spans 14 residues.

The rearrangement links TRBV19 to TRBJ2-7; 7 bases line up with TRBD1. Germline lookup yields CDR1 LNHDA and CDR2 SQIVND (reference sequence). The V and J ends lost 5 bases and 2 bases, in that order; junction bases with no gene match: 3. The CDR3 has 13 residues. As DNA, the CDR3 is TGTGCCAGTAGTGTCGGGACAGCCTACGAGCAGTACTTC. It specifies CASSVGTAYEQYF. The complete variable domain, with remaining parts taken from reference TRBV19 and TRBJ2-7, reads DGGITQSPKYLFRKEGQNVTLSCEQNLNHDAMYWYRQDPGQGLRLIYYSQIVNDFQKGDIAEGYSVSREKKESFPLTVTSAQKNPTAFYLCASSVGTAYEQYFGPGTRLTVT.

The V and J genes are TRBV5-1 and TRBJ2-3; 7 bases are shared with TRBD2. The CDR3 extends over 14 amino acids. V was pared by 4 bases and J by 4 bases, with 6 bases of the junction left unmatched. Germline CDR1 and CDR2: SGHRS and YFSETQ. This CDR3 is CASSALASPDTQYF. CDR3 DNA sequence: TGCGCCAGCAGCGCACTAGCGTCGCCAGATACGCAGTATTTT.

J is TRBJ1-2 and V is TRBV7-8; D unclear. The V gene's germline CDR1 is SGHVS and CDR2 FQNEAQ. There are 14 residues in the CDR3. The ends were cut back, 1 base at V and 2 bases at J, with 8 bases in the middle. The CDR3 DNA reads TGTGCCAGCAGCTTAGTAAGAGAAAACTATGGCTACACCTTC. This encodes CASSLVRENYGYTF.

The rearrangement joins TRBV5-1 to TRBJ2-5, with 8 positions matching TRBD1. This CDR3 has 14 residues. CDR1 and CDR2 from the germline V gene are SGHRS and YFSETQ. Trimming removed 2 bases from V and 3 bases from J; junction bases left unmatched: 3. Here the CDR3 reads CASSLGQGKETQYF. The CDR3 region has the DNA TGCGCCAGCAGCTTAGGACAGGGTAAAGAGACCCAGTACTTC.

This clone was counted once. CDR3 region: CASSPRLDRAYEQYF. In DNA, the CDR3 is TGTGCCAGCAGTCCACGACTGGACAGGGCCTACGAGCAGTACTTC. The J gene is TRBJ2-7, the V gene TRBV27; 8 nucleotides agree with TRBD1. The CDR3 is made up of 15 amino acids. The germline V gene encodes CDR1 MNHEY and CDR2 SMNVEV (reference sequence). V lost 5 bases and J lost 2; bases outside the gene matches: 8.

The chain recombines TRBV4-1 with TRBJ2-6; 11 bases are shared with TRBD2. Germline assignment: CDR1 MGHRA and CDR2 YSYEKL. V gave up 1 base and J gave up 0 bases; unmatched junction bases: 5. There are 19 residues in the CDR3. CDR3 nucleotide sequence: TGCGCCAGCAGCCAAGGGCCTAGCGGGGGGTTCTCTGGGGCCAACGTCCTGACTTTC. Protein product: CASSQGPSGGFSGANVLTF.

The rearrangement joins TRBV4-2 to TRBJ2-7; TRBD2 matches 11 bases. Unmatched junction bases numbered 12, after V lost 2 bases and J lost 6 bases. The CDR3 contains 17 residues. CDR1 and CDR2 from the germline V gene are LGHNA and YNFKEQ. CDR3 amino acids: CASSQNPGLAGYTEQYF. The CDR3 nucleotides are TGTGCCAGCAGCCAAAATCCAGGACTAGCGGGCTACACCGAGCAGTACTTC.

The V and J genes are TRBV29-1 and TRBJ1-5; a possible D gene is TRBD1 (5 bases). The germline CDR1 and CDR2 sequences are SQVTM and ANQGSEA. The CDR3 spans 14 residues. V gave up 4 bases and J gave up 0 bases, with 10 bases separating them. The CDR3 spells CSVGDGYSNQPQHF. The CDR3 DNA reads TGCAGCGTTGGGGACGGCTATAGCAATCAGCCCCAGCATTTT.

Here the CDR3 reads CASSRTDSNQPQHF. The CDR3 nucleotides read TGTGCCAGCAGTCGGACAGATAGCAATCAGCCCCAGCATTTT. V gene TRBV6-1 combines with J gene TRBJ1-5; possible D gene TRBD1, 6 bases. V was clipped by 5 bases and J by 0 bases, with 8 bases between them. The CDR3 has 14 amino acids. Germline V CDR1 and CDR2: MNHNS, SASEGT.

V and J are TRBV6-1 and TRBJ2-3; no clear D gene. Germline CDR1 is MNHNS and CDR2 is SASEGT. The CDR3 consists of 13 residues. The V end lost 4 bases, the J end lost 6 bases, and 11 bases lay between the germline ends. The CDR3: CASSGQTPDTQYF. The DNA for the CDR3 is TGTGCCAGCAGTGGCCAGACGCCCGATACGCAGTATTTT.

V and J are TRBV5-1 and TRBJ1-6; D might be TRBD1 (6 bases). The CDR3 is made up of 15 amino acids. The V end lost 4 bases, the J end lost 5 bases, and 13 bases lay between the germline ends. CDR1 and CDR2 from the germline V gene are SGHRS and YFSETQ. CDR3 amino acids: CASSPRDTDNSPLHF. In DNA form, the CDR3 reads TGCGCCAGCAGCCCCCGGGACACAGATAATTCACCCCTCCACTTT.

V gene TRBV18 combines with J gene TRBJ2-1; 10 bases agree with TRBD2. The V and J ends lost 3 bases and 0 bases, in that order; junction bases with no gene match: 5. The CDR3 is 17 residues long. The germline CDR1 and CDR2 sequences are KGHSH and LQKENI. In DNA form, the CDR3 reads TGTGCCAGCTCACCTATGAGCGGGGGGGTCTCCTACAATGAGCAGTTCTTC. The encoded protein is CASSPMSGGVSYNEQFF.

The V gene is TRBV10-3, the J gene TRBJ1-5; the match to TRBD1 covers 10 bases. Germline V lookup: CDR1 ENHRY, CDR2 SYGVKD. The CDR3 extends over 14 amino acids. Trimming at V came to 6 bases and at J to 7 bases, leaving 6 bases not matched to a gene. The CDR3 DNA is TGTGCCATCAGCTCCGGGACAGGGGAGCAGCCCCAGCATTTT. It yields the protein CAISSGTGEQPQHF.

Only one count was recorded for this clone. The chain combines TRBV2 with TRBJ2-4; D gene uncertain. This CDR3 contains 13 residues. Germline values: CDR1 SNHLY, CDR2 FYNNEI. Trimming removed 8 bases from V and 5 bases from J, with 13 bases in between. The CDR3 DNA is TGTGCCAGCTGGACGAGTCGGGAAAACATTCAGTACTTC. Translated: CASWTSRENIQYF.

The V gene is TRBV10-3, the J gene TRBJ2-5; the D gene is possibly TRBD2 (6 bases). Trimming removed 4 bases from V and 2 bases from J, with 11 bases in between. The germline V gene encodes CDR1 ENHRY and CDR2 SYGVKD. CDR3 length equals 14 residues. Here the CDR3 DNA reads TGTGCCATCAGTGCCCTCGGGGGTCAAGAGACCCAGTACTTC. Translated: CAISALGGQETQYF.